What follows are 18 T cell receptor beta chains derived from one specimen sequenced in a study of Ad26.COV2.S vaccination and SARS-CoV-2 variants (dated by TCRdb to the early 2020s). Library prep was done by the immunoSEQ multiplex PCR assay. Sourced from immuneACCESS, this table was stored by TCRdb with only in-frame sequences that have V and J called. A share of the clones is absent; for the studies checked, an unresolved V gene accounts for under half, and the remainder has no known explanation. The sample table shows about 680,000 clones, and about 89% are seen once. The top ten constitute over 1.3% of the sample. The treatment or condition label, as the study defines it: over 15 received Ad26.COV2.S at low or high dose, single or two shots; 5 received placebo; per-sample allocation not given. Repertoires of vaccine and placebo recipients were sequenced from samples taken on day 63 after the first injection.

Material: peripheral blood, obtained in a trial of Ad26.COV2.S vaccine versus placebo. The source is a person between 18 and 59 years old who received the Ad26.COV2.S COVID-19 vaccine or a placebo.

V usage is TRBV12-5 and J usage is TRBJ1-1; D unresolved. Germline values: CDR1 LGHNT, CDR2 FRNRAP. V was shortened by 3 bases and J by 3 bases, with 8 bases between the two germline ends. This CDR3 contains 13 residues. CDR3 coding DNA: TGTGCTAGTGGTTTTCGAGAGGACACTGAAGCTTTCTTT. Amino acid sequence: CASGFREDTEAFF.

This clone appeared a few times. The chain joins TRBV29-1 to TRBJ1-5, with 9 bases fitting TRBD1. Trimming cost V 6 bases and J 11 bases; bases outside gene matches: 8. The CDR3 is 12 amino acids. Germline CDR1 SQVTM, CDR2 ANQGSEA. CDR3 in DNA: TGCAGCGTCTCACAGGGGGCAGGGGCCCAGCATTTT. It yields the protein CSVSQGAGAQHF.

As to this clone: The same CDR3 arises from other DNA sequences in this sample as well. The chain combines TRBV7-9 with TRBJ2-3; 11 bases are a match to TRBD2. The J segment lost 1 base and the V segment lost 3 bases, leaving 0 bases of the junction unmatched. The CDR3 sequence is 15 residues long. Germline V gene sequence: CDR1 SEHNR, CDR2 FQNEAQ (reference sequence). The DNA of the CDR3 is TGTGCCAGCAGCTTGGGACTAGCGGGCACAGATACGCAGTATTTT. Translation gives CASSLGLAGTDTQYF.

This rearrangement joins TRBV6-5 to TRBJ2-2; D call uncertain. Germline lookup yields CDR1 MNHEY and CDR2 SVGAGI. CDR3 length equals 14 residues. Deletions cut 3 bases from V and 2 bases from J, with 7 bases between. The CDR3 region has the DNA TGTGCCAGCAGTTATAGGTTAAACACCGGGGAGCTGTTTTTT. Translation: CASSYRLNTGELFF.

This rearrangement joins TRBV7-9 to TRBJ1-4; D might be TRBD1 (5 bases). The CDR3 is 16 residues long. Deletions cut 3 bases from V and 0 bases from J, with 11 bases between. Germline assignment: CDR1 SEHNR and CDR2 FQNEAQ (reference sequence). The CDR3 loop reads CASSFGTPATNEKLFF. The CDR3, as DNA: TGTGCCAGCAGCTTCGGGACGCCTGCAACTAATGAAAAACTGTTTTTT.

CDR3 in DNA: TGTGCCAGCAGCCAAGCCGGGGCCCCTGAGCCCCAGCATTTT. Translated: CASSQAGAPEPQHF. The V and J genes are TRBV3-1 (or the pseudogene TRBV3-2) and TRBJ1-5, with a possible D match to TRBD1 (5 bases). The germline gives CDR1 LGHDT, CDR2 YNNKEL (reference sequence). The V gene lost 1 base and the J gene lost 8 bases, with 12 bases spanning the gap. The CDR3 runs to 14 residues.

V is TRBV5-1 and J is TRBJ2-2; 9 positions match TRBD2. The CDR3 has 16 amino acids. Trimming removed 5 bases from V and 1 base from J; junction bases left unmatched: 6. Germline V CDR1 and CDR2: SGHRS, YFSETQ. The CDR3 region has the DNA TGCGCCAGCAGGAAGGCTAGCGGGGTGAACACCGGGGAGCTGTTTTTT. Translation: CASRKASGVNTGELFF.

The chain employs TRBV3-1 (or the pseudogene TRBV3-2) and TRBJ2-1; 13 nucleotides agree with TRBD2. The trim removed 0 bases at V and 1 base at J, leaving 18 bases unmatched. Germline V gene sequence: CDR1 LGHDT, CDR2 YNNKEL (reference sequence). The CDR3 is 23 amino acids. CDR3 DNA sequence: TGTGCCAGCAGCCAAGAGTCCCTTTTGCCGGGACTAGCGGGAAGTGGGTCCTACAATGAGCAGTTCTTC. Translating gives CASSQESLLPGLAGSGSYNEQFF.

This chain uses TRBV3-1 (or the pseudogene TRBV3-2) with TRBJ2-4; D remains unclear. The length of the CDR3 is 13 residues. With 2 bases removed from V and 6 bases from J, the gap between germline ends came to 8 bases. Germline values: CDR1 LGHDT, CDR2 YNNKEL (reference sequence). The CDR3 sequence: CASSQWTVNIQYF. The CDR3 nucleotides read TGTGCCAGCAGCCAATGGACCGTAAACATTCAGTACTTC.

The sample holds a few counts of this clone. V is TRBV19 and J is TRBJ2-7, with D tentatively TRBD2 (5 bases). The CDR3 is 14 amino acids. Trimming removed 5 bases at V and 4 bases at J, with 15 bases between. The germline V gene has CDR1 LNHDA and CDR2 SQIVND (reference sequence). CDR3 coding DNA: TGTGCCAGTAGTTTTGAGGGAGTGGGATACGAGCAGTACTTC. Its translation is CASSFEGVGYEQYF.

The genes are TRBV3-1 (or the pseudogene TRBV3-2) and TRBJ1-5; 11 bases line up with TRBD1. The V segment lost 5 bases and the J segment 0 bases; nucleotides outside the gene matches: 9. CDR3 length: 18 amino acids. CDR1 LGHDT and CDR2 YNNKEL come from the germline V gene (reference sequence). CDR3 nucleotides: TGTGCCAGCAGCAAGGGGACAGGGGGTGTTTATAGCAATCAGCCCCAGCATTTT. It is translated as CASSKGTGGVYSNQPQHF.

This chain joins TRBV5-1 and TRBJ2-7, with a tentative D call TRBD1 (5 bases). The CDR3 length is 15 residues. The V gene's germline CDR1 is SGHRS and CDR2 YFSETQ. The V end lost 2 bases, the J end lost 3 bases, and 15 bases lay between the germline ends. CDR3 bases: TGCGCCAGCAGCTTTCAGGGTACGGTCCTCTACGAGCAGTACTTC. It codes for CASSFQGTVLYEQYF.

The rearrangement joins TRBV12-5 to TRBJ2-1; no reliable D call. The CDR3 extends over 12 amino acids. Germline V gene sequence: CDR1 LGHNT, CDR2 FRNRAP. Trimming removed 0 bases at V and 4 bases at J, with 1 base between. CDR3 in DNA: TGTGCTAGTGGTTTGGTTTACAATGAGCAGTTCTTC. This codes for CASGLVYNEQFF.

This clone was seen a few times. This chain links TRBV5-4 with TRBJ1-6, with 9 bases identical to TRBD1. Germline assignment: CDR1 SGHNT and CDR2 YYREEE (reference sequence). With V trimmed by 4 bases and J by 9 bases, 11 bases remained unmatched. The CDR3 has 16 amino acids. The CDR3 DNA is TGTGCCAGCAGCAATACAGGGGGCGCTCGGCTTTCACCCCTCCACTTT. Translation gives CASSNTGGARLSPLHF. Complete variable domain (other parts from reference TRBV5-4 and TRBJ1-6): ETGVTQSPTHLIKTRGQQVTLRCSSQSGHNTVSWYQQALGQGPQFIFQYYREEENGRGNFPPRFSGLQFPNYSSELNVNALELDDSALYLCASSNTGGARLSPLHFGNGTRLTVT.

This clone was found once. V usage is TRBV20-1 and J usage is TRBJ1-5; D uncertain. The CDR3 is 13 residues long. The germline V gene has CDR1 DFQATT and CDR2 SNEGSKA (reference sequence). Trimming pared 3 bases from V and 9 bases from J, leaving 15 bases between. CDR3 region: CSASPFSTRPQHF. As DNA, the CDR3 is TGCAGTGCTAGTCCGTTTAGCACACGGCCCCAGCATTTT.

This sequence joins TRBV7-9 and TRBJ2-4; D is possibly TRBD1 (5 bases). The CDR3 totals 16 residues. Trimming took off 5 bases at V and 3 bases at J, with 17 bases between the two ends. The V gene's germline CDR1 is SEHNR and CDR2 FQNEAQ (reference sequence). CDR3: CASSRYLQGGKNIQYF. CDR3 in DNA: TGTGCCAGCAGCCGTTATCTCCAGGGTGGCAAAAACATTCAGTACTTC.

The CDR3 loop reads CASRKGPNEQYF. The DNA of the CDR3 is TGTGCCAGTAGGAAAGGGCCAAACGAGCAGTACTTC. The V call is TRBV19, the J call TRBJ2-7, with D unresolved. In germline, CDR1 is LNHDA, CDR2 SQIVND (reference sequence). The CDR3 consists of 12 residues. V lost 6 bases and J 5 bases, leaving 11 bases between the germline ends.

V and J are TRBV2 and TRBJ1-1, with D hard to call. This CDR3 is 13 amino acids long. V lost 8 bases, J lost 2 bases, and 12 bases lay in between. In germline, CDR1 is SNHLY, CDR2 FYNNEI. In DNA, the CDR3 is TGTGCCAGCGGGGTTTTTGGCAACACTGAAGCTTTCTTT. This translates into CASGVFGNTEAFF.